In its sample, the clone carrying this T cell receptor (beta chain) was seen once. Its antigen is unknown. Thyroid surgery was performed in patients who had received no treatment beforehand. In the original processing: Clinicopathological groups supplied CDR3 differences that were used to build a distant-metastasis classifier for papillary thyroid cancer. TCRdb reprocessed the PCR reads via MiXCR. These V and J calls rely on TCRdb rather than the paper's analysis. Seen here are about 4,400 clones, 30% to 45% observed once, and the top ten hold around two fifths. The data originate from a study of metastatic and nonmetastatic thyroid tumors. For the study at large: The authors compared repertoires across blood and tumor or nodule tissue from malignant and benign thyroid patients.

Study results and limitations: In blood and tumor, TCR beta diversity was reportedly significantly higher in malignant thyroid tumors than in benign nodules.

Germline loops: CDR1 MGHRA, CDR2 YSYEKL. The V end lost 3 bases, the J end lost 4 bases, and 12 bases lay between the germline ends. This CDR3 has 14 residues. This chain uses TRBV4-1 with TRBJ1-1; D call uncertain. Sequencing was done on a sample of adjacent normal tissue. The receptor was isolated from a male donor with papillary thyroid cancer or a benign thyroid nodule (not recorded which). Some clones in this sample may be carry-over from other donors' samples. As DNA, the CDR3 is TGCGCCAGCAGCCATTCGCGGGGAGGCACTGAAGCTTTCTTT. This gives the protein CASSHSRGGTEAFF.